This entry concerns a single T cell receptor (beta chain). In this sample, this clone turned up a few times. Its antigen is currently not known. Nothing much larger sits one base from this clone, and base qualities are not available. The CDR3 covers 14 residues, taking in both the cysteine and the phenylalanine. Only the CDR3 portion is preserved as DNA: 42 bases, with reading frame beginning at the first base. Trimming takes 11 bases off V and 4 bases off J; junction bases not matched to a gene: 11. From a lookup of the germline V gene, CDR1 and CDR2 are SNHLY and FYNNEI. The entry originates in a study of beta chain features in type 1 diabetes (dated by TCRdb to the late 2010s). Notes on the research overall: No differences in mean age, gender distribution, total cell number or subset yield were found between patients and healthy donors. A total of about 110,000,000 sorted cells were examined across all samples, and a strong correlation was observed between cell number per subset and RNA yield. In the study, TCRB repertoires of sorted circulating CD4+ T cell subsets from recently diagnosed type 1 diabetes patients were compared with those of matched healthy donors. Whereas all 30 or so donors provided naive and central memory subsets, regulatory and stem cell-like memory subsets were isolated from just 8 patients and roughly 8 healthy donors. Broader findings and caveats from the paper: PCR might favor shorter templates, but patient and control samples were amplified and corrected together, so any skew would affect both groups equally. A moderate but significant shortening of TCRB CDR3 length was observed in type 1 diabetes patients in all four CD4+ subsets. Fewer insertions and more nucleotide deletions at VDJ recombination sites were observed in patients with type 1 diabetes, implying thymic rearrangement abnormalities. Because cDNA rather than genomic DNA was sequenced, highly expressing activated cells could have been over-represented, although no difference in activation and CD3 levels was found between groups. Because small numbers of individuals were included in the HLA sub-analyses, any influence of HLA type on TCRB rearrangement was left unresolved. Naive, central memory and regulatory TCRB repertoires appeared to be more similar among patients than among healthy donors.

The entire amount of isolated RNA was reverse transcribed using the High Capacity cDNA Reverse Transcription Kit, so the sequenced TCRB transcripts were expressed ones. Deep immunoSEQ sequencing was performed on naive, central memory and regulatory T cell samples, with an average of about 3.6 million total reads per sample. After sorted cells were lysed in RLT buffer, RNA was extracted with DNase-treated RNeasy Micro or Mini kits, with the choice depending on cell number. Each cell subset was processed on its own to prevent cross-contamination, while patient and healthy donor samples were processed together. Using the immunoSEQ multiplex PCR, TCRB sequences were amplified from cDNA into 87-bp fragments spanning the CDR3 region. Sequencing of the amplicons was done on the Illumina HiSeq platform. Turning to the authors' computational methods: PCR bias was computationally corrected using synthetic template baselines, reads within Hamming distance 2 were collapsed, and singletons that could not be merged were discarded. By aligning reads against IMGT, V, D and J genes, CDR3 length, and insertions or deletions at six rearrangement sites were assigned. Within each subset, clonotype counts were normalized to the number of sorted cells before true diversity and Gini coefficients were calculated with the tcR R package. The overlap coefficient, calculated on TCRB nucleotide sequences, was used to quantify repertoire sharing. Out-of-frame TCRB sequences from naive cells were analyzed as a proxy for the pre-selection repertoire. Drawn from immuneACCESS, this table holds only the in-frame rearrangements with V and J called that TCRdb kept. Clones are partly lost; checked studies trace under half to an unresolved V gene and leave the rest unexplained. V, J and clone size are those of that table, while D and trimming were read from the DNA. This sample comprises approximately 150,000 clones, about 9.4% of them detected only once. The top ten hold approximately 1.3% of the sample.

A single peripheral blood draw of about 120 mL on average was collected from each donor into heparinised tubes. Naive, central memory, regulatory and stem cell-like memory CD4+ T cells were sorted on a BD FACSAria II using a panel including CD45RO, CCR7, CD25, CD127, CD95 and CD27. Every sorted population had a purity above 95%. PBMCs were isolated immediately by Lymphoprep density gradient centrifugation and stained directly without culture. Samples were stained and sorted in pairs, with one healthy donor and one patient per experiment, so that batch effects were minimized. This receptor was taken from a man between 18 and 35 years old in good health. The V and J genes are TRBV2 and TRBJ1-1, and 9 junction bases match TRBD1. The sequencing input was naive CD4+ T cells from blood. Taken with the paper, the label for cell subset or site translates to: true naive CD4+ T cells. The CDR3 is CAGRMGQGSTEAFF. The DNA reads TGTGCCGGGCGGATGGGACAGGGCAGCACTGAAGCTTTCTTT.